A single sample is the source of the 31 T cell receptor beta chains below, sequenced in a study of follicular helper T cells after annual influenza vaccination. This table comes from immunoSEQ multiplex PCR, and its TCRdb copy is limited to in-frame clones, with some not included. The sample carries 5,500 to 6,000 clones, approximately 84% recorded once. This sample's time point: 2015-2016 season, 7 days after influenza vaccination. The starting material was CXCR5+ CD38- circulating T follicular helper cells from blood, obtained 7 days after influenza vaccination. Subset denoted: circulating Tfh, non-naive CD4+CXCR5+PD-1+ (ICOS+CD38+ or ICOS-CD38-). The receptor source for this set is an adult who received the influenza vaccine.

The rearrangement joins TRBV14 to TRBJ1-4; D is undetermined. This CDR3 is 17 amino acids long. V was pared by 3 bases and J by 4 bases, with 18 bases between. Germline lookup yields CDR1 SGHDN and CDR2 FVKESK. The CDR3 reads CASSHLAAGALNEKLFF. The DNA of the CDR3 is TGTGCCAGCAGCCATCTGGCCGCCGGAGCCCTTAATGAAAAACTGTTTTTT.

The V gene is TRBV28, the J gene TRBJ2-7; 8 bases are a match to TRBD1. This CDR3 region has 15 residues. Per germline, CDR1 MDHEN and CDR2 SYDVKM. V shed 5 bases and J 0 bases; nucleotides not matched to a gene: 6. The CDR3 DNA sequence: TGTGCCAGCAGTAGCGCCGGGACAGGCTCCTACGAGCAGTACTTC. Amino acids: CASSSAGTGSYEQYF.

This sequence joins TRBV28 and TRBJ1-4; the match to TRBD1 covers 9 bases. Germline trimming cut 8 bases from V and 10 bases from J; bases unmatched to any gene: 8. Per the germline V gene, CDR1 is MDHEN and CDR2 is SYDVKM. This CDR3 spans 13 amino acids. The CDR3 DNA reads as TGTGCCAGCGCAAGACAGGGGGAGGGAAAACTGTTTTTT. This translates into CASARQGEGKLFF.

This CDR3 reads CASSQGGETRGNTIYF. The CDR3 region has the DNA TGCGCCAGCAGCCAGGGGGGCGAAACACGAGGAAACACCATATATTTT. This sequence joins TRBV4-3 and TRBJ1-3; D is possibly TRBD1 (6 bases). The germline gives CDR1 LGHNA, CDR2 YSLEER. This CDR3 region has 16 residues. V lost 3 bases to trimming and J lost 4 bases, with 16 bases between them.

This chain joins TRBV19 and TRBJ2-7; tentative D call: TRBD2 (5 bases). Germline-derived CDR1 and CDR2 are LNHDA and SQIVND (reference sequence). CDR3 size: 14 residues. Trimming took off 1 base at V and 2 bases at J, with 9 bases between the two ends. The CDR3, as DNA: TGTGCCAGTAGTATAGGCGGACTCGCCTACGAGCAGTACTTC. Translated, it gives CASSIGGLAYEQYF.

This clone was observed a single time. This chain joins TRBV11-2 and TRBJ2-1; D not resolved. Germline V gene sequence: CDR1 SGHAT, CDR2 FQNNGV. The CDR3 runs 16 residues. V was shortened by 5 bases and J by 2 bases, with 16 bases between the two germline ends. CDR3 nucleotides: TGTGCCAGCAGCGGAAGGACCGGGCCTCCCTACAATGAGCAGTTCTTC. This encodes CASSGRTGPPYNEQFF.

The V gene is TRBV28, the J gene TRBJ2-3; D is uncertain. This CDR3 has 11 amino acids. Germline V lookup: CDR1 MDHEN, CDR2 SYDVKM. Trimming pared 3 bases from V and 5 bases from J, leaving 3 bases between. Here the CDR3 DNA reads TGTGCCAGCAGTTTCGAAGATACGCAGTATTTT. Translation gives CASSFEDTQYF.

The genes are TRBV4-1 and TRBJ1-2; D possibly corresponds to TRBD1 (5 bases). V lost 0 bases and J lost 4, with 12 bases in between. Germline CDR1 reads MGHRA; CDR2 reads YSYEKL. The CDR3 loop spans 15 amino acids. CDR3: CASSQDQGRIYGYTF. In DNA, the CDR3 is TGCGCCAGCAGCCAAGATCAGGGACGGATCTATGGCTACACCTTC.

This clone was counted only a few times. This chain links TRBV5-8 with TRBJ2-7; D is undetermined. The V gene's germline CDR1 is SGHTS and CDR2 YDEGEE. The CDR3 has 13 amino acids. The V and J ends lost 4 bases and 5 bases respectively, with 13 bases between them. The CDR3 loop reads CASSLTRAHEQYF. The DNA of the CDR3 is TGTGCCAGCAGCCTTACACGGGCCCACGAGCAGTACTTC.

This clone turned up a few times. The chain recombines TRBV6-1 with TRBJ2-1, with D possibly TRBD2 on 6 matching bases. The V end lost 4 bases, the J end lost 12 bases, and 13 bases lay between the germline ends. There are 12 residues in the CDR3. Germline assignment: CDR1 MNHNS and CDR2 SASEGT. The CDR3 here is CASSALAGLQFF. CDR3 nucleotides: TGTGCCAGCAGTGCCCTTGCGGGGTTGCAGTTCTTC.

The rearrangement uses TRBV7-8 and TRBJ2-2; a possible D gene is TRBD1 (5 bases). CDR3 length: 14 residues. The germline V gene has CDR1 SGHVS and CDR2 FQNEAQ. Trimming cost V 1 base and J 7 bases, with 10 bases left between them. The CDR3 loop is CASSLDRTIGELFF. DNA for the CDR3: TGTGCCAGCAGCTTAGACAGGACCATCGGGGAGCTGTTTTTT.

The rearrangement joins TRBV7-2 to TRBJ1-1; D not resolved. Germline CDR1 reads SGHTA; CDR2 reads FQGNSA. Trimming pared 2 bases from V and 3 bases from J, leaving 7 bases between. The CDR3 sequence is 13 residues long. CDR3 region: CASSLTRDTEAFF. The CDR3 nucleotides read TGTGCCAGCAGCTTAACCCGGGACACTGAAGCTTTCTTT. The full variable domain, in which reference TRBV7-2 and TRBJ1-1 provide the parts outside the CDR3, is GAGVSQSPSNKVTEKGKDVELRCDPISGHTALYWYRQSLGQGLEFLIYFQGNSAPDKSGLPSDRFSAERTGGSVSTLTIQRTQQEDSAVYLCASSLTRDTEAFFGQGTRLTVV.

This rearrangement joins TRBV6-5 to TRBJ1-3; D gene uncertain. The CDR3 spans 15 residues. CDR1 MNHEY and CDR2 SVGAGI come from the germline V gene. Trimming took off 2 bases at V and 0 bases at J, with 8 bases between the two ends. Here the CDR3 reads CASSYAPTSGNTIYF. CDR3 sequence (DNA): TGTGCCAGCAGTTACGCTCCGACCTCTGGAAACACCATATATTTT.

The chain uses TRBV7-2 and TRBJ1-4; 7 bases map to TRBD1. This CDR3 comprises 15 residues. After removal of 5 bases from V and 8 bases from J, the junction contained 11 bases not matched to a gene. The V gene's germline CDR1 is SGHTA and CDR2 FQGNSA. In DNA form, the CDR3 reads TGTGCCAGCAGCAGGGTAGGGGGCGTCGAGGAAAAACTGTTTTTT. Translation gives CASSRVGGVEEKLFF. Based on the CDR3 plus reference TRBV7-2 and TRBJ1-4, the full variable domain is GAGVSQSPSNKVTEKGKDVELRCDPISGHTALYWYRQSLGQGLEFLIYFQGNSAPDKSGLPSDRFSAERTGGSVSTLTIQRTQQEDSAVYLCASSRVGGVEEKLFFGSGTQLSVL.

The chain combines TRBV5-1 with TRBJ2-1, with 11 positions matching TRBD2. CDR3 length equals 16 residues. CDR1 and CDR2 from the germline V gene are SGHRS and YFSETQ. V lost 4 bases to trimming and J lost 10 bases; unmatched junction nucleotides: 13. CDR3 loop: CASSLAGTSGPGEQFF. For the CDR3, the DNA is TGCGCCAGCAGCCTGGCCGGGACTAGCGGTCCCGGAGAGCAGTTCTTC.

This chain connects TRBV4-3 to TRBJ2-3, with 11 positions matching TRBD2. The germline gives CDR1 LGHNA, CDR2 YSLEER. CDR3 length: 17 residues. The trim removed 2 bases at V and 2 bases at J, leaving 6 bases unmatched. The CDR3 protein is CASSQFSSGRTTDTQYF. The DNA of the CDR3 is TGCGCCAGCAGCCAATTTTCTAGCGGGAGGACCACAGATACGCAGTATTTT.

The chain uses TRBV5-6 and TRBJ1-3; D gene unclear. Germline V CDR1 and CDR2: SGHDT, YYEEEE. This CDR3 is built from 18 residues. Trimming pared 6 bases from V and 0 bases from J, leaving 22 bases between. CDR3 sequence reads: CASTGPHEYSSSGNTIYF. In DNA, the CDR3 is TGTGCCAGCACCGGGCCCCATGAGTATTCAAGCTCTGGAAACACCATATATTTT.

The chain is built from TRBV5-5 and TRBJ1-1; D remains ambiguous. Trimming stripped 1 base from V and 0 bases from J, with 7 bases between. Germline V gene data show CDR1 as SGHKS and CDR2 as YYEKEE (reference sequence). This CDR3 is 14 amino acids long. CDR3 in amino acids: CASSLMMVNTEAFF. The CDR3, as DNA: TGTGCCAGCAGCTTGATGATGGTGAACACTGAAGCTTTCTTT.

The rearrangement joins TRBV5-4 to TRBJ1-2; 7 bases agree with TRBD1. The V gene's germline CDR1 is SGHNT and CDR2 YYREEE (reference sequence). V was clipped by 3 bases and J by 8 bases; unmatched bases: 13. This CDR3 has 15 amino acids. In DNA form, the CDR3 reads TGTGCCAGCAGCTCCGGGGGACAGCAACGACTCGGCTACACCTTC. Residues: CASSSGGQQRLGYTF.

The CDR3 nucleotides read TGTGCCAGCAGCTTAAAGGGGAAGGGGAGCTCCTACAATGAGCAGTTCTTC. Translation: CASSLKGKGSSYNEQFF. The rearrangement uses TRBV7-3 and TRBJ2-1; D may match TRBD1 or TRBD2 (5 bases each). The CDR3 contains 17 residues. CDR1 is SGHTA, CDR2 FQGTGA, per germline. The V gene lost 1 base and the J gene lost 0 bases, with 13 bases spanning the gap.

The chain employs TRBV10-1 and TRBJ2-1; D possibly uses TRBD1 or TRBD2 (6 bases each). Trimming took 5 bases from V and 2 from J, leaving 10 bases between them. CDR1 and CDR2 from the germline V gene are WNHNN and SYGVQD (reference sequence). The CDR3 totals 14 residues. The CDR3 spells CASSFGGPYNEQFF. The CDR3 coding sequence is TGCGCCAGCAGTTTTGGGGGGCCCTACAATGAGCAGTTCTTC.

The V and J genes are TRBV19 and TRBJ2-6, with D uncertain. The CDR3 has 13 amino acids. Trimming took off 5 bases at V and 8 bases at J, with 10 bases between the two ends. The germline V gene has CDR1 LNHDA and CDR2 SQIVND (reference sequence). The CDR3 region is CASSPLSTNVLTF. The CDR3 DNA reads TGTGCCAGTAGTCCCCTCTCCACCAACGTCCTGACTTTC.

CDR3 amino acids: CASSLAPASGNTIYF. The CDR3 DNA sequence: TGTGCCAGCAGCTTGGCACCTGCCTCTGGAAACACCATATATTTT. V gene TRBV7-2 combines with J gene TRBJ1-3; D is undetermined. V shed 3 bases and J shed 0 bases, with 9 bases lying between them. This CDR3 has 15 residues. Germline V gives CDR1 SGHTA, CDR2 FQGNSA.

V gene TRBV9 combines with J gene TRBJ2-7; TRBD1 matches at 8 bases. CDR3 size: 17 residues. CDR1 and CDR2 (germline): SGDLS, YYNGEE. The ends lost 0 bases at V and 7 bases at J; junction bases unmatched: 15. The CDR3 protein is CASSVEGQGASRREQYF. For the CDR3, the DNA is TGTGCCAGCAGCGTAGAAGGACAGGGAGCGTCAAGGCGGGAGCAGTACTTC.

V is TRBV28 and J is TRBJ2-7, with TRBD1 matching 7 bases. CDR3 length: 13 amino acids. Germline V gene lookup returns CDR1 MDHEN and CDR2 SYDVKM. The trim removed 6 bases at V and 7 bases at J, leaving 9 bases unmatched. The CDR3 coding sequence is TGTGCCAGCAGGAGACAGGGCCTGAGGGAGCAGTACTTC. Its protein product is CASRRQGLREQYF.

A remark on this clone: Sequence at one end of the junction differs from germline and may be a read error. The chain employs TRBV4-1 and TRBJ2-5; 10 nucleotides line up with TRBD1. Germline V gene data show CDR1 as MGHRA and CDR2 as YSYEKL. The CDR3 is 15 residues long. CDR3 loop: CAGSQGQGGVETQYF. Written as DNA, the CDR3 is TGCGCCGGCAGCCAAGGACAGGGGGGAGTAGAGACCCAGTACTTC.

The V call is TRBV28, the J call TRBJ1-1; 9 nucleotides agree with TRBD1. V was pared by 7 bases and J by 1 base, with 4 bases of the junction left unmatched. CDR1 and CDR2 from the germline V gene are MDHEN and SYDVKM. The CDR3 is made up of 14 amino acids. The CDR3 nucleotides read TGTGCCAGCAACCTGGGACAGGGGAACACTGAAGCTTTCTTT. Residues: CASNLGQGNTEAFF. Full variable domain (missing parts from reference TRBV28 and TRBJ1-1): DVKVTQSSRYLVKRTGEKVFLECVQDMDHENMFWYRQDPGLGLRLIYFSYDVKMKEKGDIPEGYSVSREKKERFSLILESASTNQTSMYLCASNLGQGNTEAFFGQGTRLTVV.

The chain couples TRBV6-5 to TRBJ2-3; possibly TRBD2 for D (5 bases). Trimming took off 6 bases at V and 4 bases at J, with 14 bases between the two ends. CDR3 length: 14 amino acids. CDR1 is MNHEY, CDR2 SVGAGI, per germline. The CDR3 here is CASRATPSSDTQYF. The CDR3 DNA reads TGTGCCAGCAGGGCGACTCCTAGCTCAGATACGCAGTATTTT.

This chain links TRBV9 with TRBJ2-2; D is perhaps TRBD1 (5 bases). This CDR3 is 13 amino acids long. From germline, CDR1 is SGDLS and CDR2 YYNGEE. Between the trimmed V and J ends, which lost 4 bases and 7 bases, there was a span of 11 bases. The CDR3: CASSLRAVGELFF. CDR3 in DNA: TGTGCCAGCAGCCTCAGGGCCGTCGGGGAGCTGTTTTTT.

This chain uses TRBV29-1 with TRBJ1-1; D is unclear. Germline-derived CDR1 and CDR2 are SQVTM and ANQGSEA. The CDR3 totals 12 residues. The V gene lost 3 bases and the J gene lost 1 base, with 6 bases spanning the gap. The CDR3 sequence: CSVDRTNTEAFF. The CDR3 coding sequence is TGCAGCGTTGACAGGACGAACACTGAAGCTTTCTTT.

There are a few counts of this clone. The J gene is TRBJ1-4, the V gene TRBV19, with D possibly being TRBD1 (5 bases). Germline values: CDR1 LNHDA, CDR2 SQIVND (reference sequence). This CDR3 contains 15 residues. The V and J ends lost 5 bases and 3 bases respectively, with 13 bases between them. CDR3 nucleotide sequence: TGTGCCAGTAGTTCACCGGGACGTTCTAATGAAAAACTGTTTTTT. Protein product: CASSSPGRSNEKLFF.